The 31 T cell receptor beta chains listed next were all sequenced from one sample in a study of cytomegalovirus exposure and HLA in healthy donors. Measured with immunoSEQ multiplex PCR; TCRdb has only the in-frame clones, and not every one. The sample shows about 150,000 clones, about 82% of them seen only once. The sequencing sample was made of PBMCs. These receptors were obtained from a human donor in good health.

This clone appeared a few times. The CDR3 DNA follows: TGTGCCAGCAGCTTGAGCCGGGAGGGCCGTGGTGAGCAGTTCTTC. Its translation: CASSLSREGRGEQFF. The chain has TRBV5-4 and TRBJ2-1; 8 positions match TRBD2. The CDR3 is made up of 15 amino acids. J lost 9 bases, V lost 1 base, and 9 bases had no gene match. Germline V gives CDR1 SGHNT, CDR2 YYREEE (reference sequence).

The rearrangement uses TRBV2 and TRBJ2-7, with 7 bases fitting TRBD1. CDR1 SNHLY and CDR2 FYNNEI come from the germline V gene. The CDR3 is 14 amino acids. The J segment lost 3 bases and the V segment lost 7 bases, leaving 9 bases of the junction unmatched. CDR3 coding DNA: TGTGCCAGCAAACAGGGGCGCGCGTACTACGAGCAGTACTTC. It encodes CASKQGRAYYEQYF.

The rearrangement joins TRBV6-1 to TRBJ1-1, with D maybe TRBD1 (5 bases). Trimming pared 8 bases from V and 1 base from J, leaving 14 bases between. The CDR3 is 14 residues long. CDR1 is MNHNS and CDR2 is SASEGT in the germline V gene. This CDR3 reads CASSRASTNTEAFF. CDR3 bases: TGTGCCAGCTCCAGGGCCTCCACGAACACTGAAGCTTTCTTT.

This clone was detected a few times. This chain links TRBV5-1 with TRBJ1-2; TRBD1 might be the D (6 bases). Trimming removed 2 bases from V and 6 bases from J, with 20 bases in between. The CDR3 runs 16 residues. The germline V gene encodes CDR1 SGHRS and CDR2 YFSETQ. CDR3 amino acids: CASSFSKLVGGHGYTF. The CDR3, as DNA: TGCGCCAGCAGCTTTTCGAAGCTCGTAGGGGGTCATGGCTACACCTTC. Drawing the rest from reference TRBV5-1 and TRBJ1-2, the complete variable domain is KAGVTQTPRYLIKTRGQQVTLSCSPISGHRSVSWYQQTPGQGLQFLFEYFSETQRNKGNFPGRFSGRQFSNSRSEMNVSTLELGDSALYLCASSFSKLVGGHGYTFGSGTRLTVV.

The rearrangement uses TRBV30 and TRBJ2-7; 8 bases are shared with TRBD2. The CDR3 runs 13 residues. Trimming at V came to 5 bases and at J to 9 bases, leaving 12 bases not matched to a gene. CDR1 GTSNPN and CDR2 SVGIG come from the germline V gene (reference sequence). CDR3 DNA sequence: TGTGCCTGGGACGATGGACTAGCTTCGCCGCAGTACTTC. Protein product: CAWDDGLASPQYF. Full variable domain (rest looked up from reference TRBV30 and TRBJ2-7): SQTIHQWPATLVQPVGSPLSLECTVEGTSNPNLYWYRQAAGRGLQLLFYSVGIGQISSEVPQNLSASRPQDRQFILSSKKLLLSDSGFYLCAWDDGLASPQYFGPGTRLTVT.

The V and J genes are TRBV14 and TRBJ1-6, with no clear D. Germline values: CDR1 SGHDN, CDR2 FVKESK. V lost 7 bases and J lost 8, with 12 bases in between. The CDR3 contains 13 residues. CDR3 coding DNA: TGTGCCAGCAACCGCCTAAGAGATTCACCCCTCCACTTT. Protein product: CASNRLRDSPLHF.

This clone has more than one count but fewer than ten. The rearrangement joins TRBV7-2 to TRBJ1-2; TRBD1 might be the D (6 bases). The CDR3 spans 13 residues. V lost 5 bases to trimming and J lost 4 bases, with 11 bases between them. Germline assignment: CDR1 SGHTA and CDR2 FQGNSA. The CDR3 protein is CASSLGQLYGYTF. For the CDR3, the DNA is TGTGCCAGCAGCCTCGGACAGCTCTATGGCTACACCTTC.

This chain uses TRBV7-3 with TRBJ2-1; a weak D match, TRBD1 (6 bases). The germline V gene has CDR1 SGHTA and CDR2 FQGTGA. The CDR3 covers 17 residues. Trimming cost V 5 bases and J 3 bases, with 20 bases left between them. The CDR3 reads CASSPTATGSYYNEQFF. The CDR3 nucleotides read TGTGCCAGCAGCCCCACTGCTACAGGGTCCTACTACAATGAGCAGTTCTTC.

This clone was seen more than once but under ten times. The V gene is TRBV30, the J gene TRBJ2-1; 8 bases match TRBD2. The CDR3 runs to 16 residues. Germline loops: CDR1 GTSNPN, CDR2 SVGIG (reference sequence). The junction had 6 bases not matched to a gene; V was cut back by 2 bases and J by 0 bases. The CDR3 is CAWSHLAGGSYNEQFF. CDR3 nucleotide sequence: TGTGCCTGGAGTCATCTAGCGGGCGGCTCCTACAATGAGCAGTTCTTC.

The chain recombines TRBV5-5 with TRBJ1-2; a weak D match, TRBD1 (5 bases). Trimming removed 0 bases at V and 2 bases at J, with 8 bases between. Germline V gene sequence: CDR1 SGHKS, CDR2 YYEKEE (reference sequence). There are 14 residues in the CDR3. The CDR3 DNA sequence: TGTGCCAGCAGCTTGGACAGGTCGAACTATGGCTACACCTTC. This sequence encodes CASSLDRSNYGYTF.

V and J are TRBV4-1 and TRBJ2-7; tentative D call: TRBD1 (8 bases). V gave up 4 bases and J gave up 3 bases, with 25 bases separating them. The CDR3 loop spans 18 amino acids. Germline V CDR1 and CDR2: MGHRA, YSYEKL. The CDR3: CASSPIGTGQSGGYEQYF. In DNA form, the CDR3 reads TGCGCCAGCAGCCCGATTGGGACAGGACAGTCGGGGGGCTACGAGCAGTACTTC.

The chain employs TRBV19 and TRBJ2-3, with TRBD2 identical over 15 bases. V shed 3 bases, J shed 2 bases, and the junction held 3 bases outside the gene matches. Germline V gene sequence: CDR1 LNHDA, CDR2 SQIVND (reference sequence). This CDR3 is built from 17 residues. CDR3 protein: CASSIGTSGGPTDTQYF. The CDR3 bases are TGTGCCAGTAGTATCGGGACTAGCGGGGGGCCCACAGATACGCAGTATTTT.

The rearrangement links TRBV27 to TRBJ2-3; 7 nucleotides match TRBD1. This CDR3 comprises 16 residues. V lost 10 bases, J lost 4 bases, and 17 bases stayed unmatched. CDR1 is MNHEY and CDR2 is SMNVEV in the germline V gene (reference sequence). CDR3 bases: TGTGCCACCAAAGACAGGGTAGGGTCGTTCCCAGATACGCAGTATTTT. It is translated as CATKDRVGSFPDTQYF.

This chain links TRBV30 with TRBJ2-1; TRBD2 agrees at 11 bases. The CDR3 loop spans 20 amino acids. The germline CDR1 and CDR2 sequences are GTSNPN and SVGIG (reference sequence). With 0 bases clipped from V and 8 bases from J, the junction kept 21 bases outside the gene matches. The chain's CDR3 is CAWSVRRLAGPTKSSDEQFF. Written as DNA, the CDR3 is TGTGCCTGGAGTGTACGACGACTAGCGGGGCCTACAAAAAGCTCCGATGAGCAGTTCTTC.

The genes are TRBV9 and TRBJ1-3; D call uncertain. V gave up 2 bases and J gave up 8 bases, with 14 bases separating them. This CDR3 is 14 amino acids long. The germline V gene has CDR1 SGDLS and CDR2 YYNGEE. This CDR3 reads CASSVGPGADTIYF. In DNA form, the CDR3 reads TGTGCCAGCAGCGTGGGTCCTGGAGCGGACACCATATATTTT.

The V and J genes are TRBV7-9 and TRBJ1-3; perhaps TRBD1 as D (6 bases). With 2 bases removed from V and 2 bases from J, the gap between germline ends came to 10 bases. In germline, CDR1 is SEHNR, CDR2 FQNEAQ (reference sequence). This CDR3 comprises 15 residues. This CDR3 reads CASSLSTGTGNTIYF. As DNA, the CDR3 is TGTGCCAGCAGCTTATCGACAGGAACTGGAAACACCATATATTTT.

The chain combines TRBV11-1 with TRBJ1-1; D not resolved. CDR3 size: 14 residues. The V end lost 6 bases, the J end lost 1 base, and 12 bases lay between the germline ends. Germline CDR1 is SGHAT and CDR2 is FQDESV (reference sequence). The DNA of the CDR3 is TGTGCCAGCAGTCCGGAGGGCGGGAACACTGAAGCTTTCTTT. Residues: CASSPEGGNTEAFF.

In this sample, this clone turned up once. The rearrangement links TRBV27 to TRBJ1-5; D gene unclear. CDR3 length: 15 residues. The ends were cut back, 10 bases at V and 4 bases at J, with 20 bases in the middle. From germline, CDR1 is MNHEY and CDR2 SMNVEV (reference sequence). The CDR3 DNA sequence: TGTGCCACCCAAAAAAACCACGGGGTGAATCAGCCCCAGCATTTT. Residues: CATQKNHGVNQPQHF.

The V gene is TRBV11-1, the J gene TRBJ2-2, with TRBD1 matching 10 bases. Germline CDR1 and CDR2: SGHAT and FQDESV (reference sequence). CDR3 length: 15 residues. V lost 6 bases and J lost 3; bases outside the gene matches: 4. CDR3 nucleotide sequence: TGTGCCAGCAGGAGACAGGGGGCGGACACCGGGGAGCTGTTTTTT. Amino acid sequence: CASRRQGADTGELFF.

V is TRBV11-2 and J is TRBJ1-2; 7 bases match TRBD1. The germline gives CDR1 SGHAT, CDR2 FQNNGV. V lost 5 bases, J lost 8 bases, and 8 bases stayed unmatched. This CDR3 has 13 residues. This CDR3 reads CASSLDRVGGYTF. CDR3 coding DNA: TGTGCCAGCAGCCTCGACAGGGTTGGAGGCTACACCTTC.

The gene calls are TRBV4-1 and TRBJ1-1, with TRBD1 as a possible D gene (5 bases). Trimming took off 0 bases at V and 9 bases at J, with 8 bases between the two ends. From germline, CDR1 is MGHRA and CDR2 YSYEKL. The CDR3 is 12 amino acids. This CDR3 reads CASSQDYRKAFF. The DNA of the CDR3 is TGCGCCAGCAGCCAAGACTACAGGAAAGCTTTCTTT.

The chain couples TRBV15 to TRBJ2-7; 7 bases align to TRBD1. Looked up from germline, CDR1 is LNHNV and CDR2 is YYDKDF (reference sequence). This CDR3 is built from 13 residues. V gave up 6 bases and J gave up 2 bases; unmatched junction bases: 4. The CDR3 DNA sequence: TGTGCCACCAGATGGGACAGCACCTACGAGCAGTACTTC. Its translation: CATRWDSTYEQYF.

The chain has TRBV6-4 and TRBJ1-2, with D possibly matching TRBD1 (5 bases). This CDR3 is built from 13 residues. The germline V gene encodes CDR1 MRHNA and CDR2 SNTAGT. Trimming cost V 4 bases and J 4 bases, with 10 bases left between them. In nucleotides, the CDR3 is TGTGCCAGCAGTGGTCAGGGCGGCTATGGCTACACCTTC. It yields the protein CASSGQGGYGYTF.

The chain recombines TRBV15 with TRBJ1-1, with D perhaps matching TRBD1 (5 bases). The CDR3 covers 15 residues. V lost 4 bases and J 2 bases, leaving 14 bases between the germline ends. Germline V gene sequence: CDR1 LNHNV, CDR2 YYDKDF (reference sequence). CDR3 DNA sequence: TGTGCCACCAGCAACGAGATCGGACAAAACACTGAAGCTTTCTTT. This translates into CATSNEIGQNTEAFF. The full variable domain, its missing parts supplied by reference TRBV15 and TRBJ1-1, is DAMVIQNPRYQVTQFGKPVTLSCSQTLNHNVMYWYQQKSSQAPKLLFHYYDKDFNNEADTPDNFQSRRPNTSFCFLDIRSPGLGDTAMYLCATSNEIGQNTEAFFGQGTRLTVV.

V usage is TRBV19 and J usage is TRBJ1-1; D is perhaps TRBD1 (6 bases). V lost 1 base and J lost 4, with 19 bases in between. Per germline, CDR1 LNHDA and CDR2 SQIVND (reference sequence). There are 17 residues in the CDR3. The CDR3 DNA sequence: TGTGCCAGTAGTATAGGGAGAACCGGAACAGGGCTCACTGAAGCTTTCTTT. Its protein is CASSIGRTGTGLTEAFF. The full variable domain, with the rest looked up from reference TRBV19 and TRBJ1-1, is DGGITQSPKYLFRKEGQNVTLSCEQNLNHDAMYWYRQDPGQGLRLIYYSQIVNDFQKGDIAEGYSVSREKKESFPLTVTSAQKNPTAFYLCASSIGRTGTGLTEAFFGQGTRLTVV.

In this sample, this clone turned up once. The V and J genes are TRBV5-6 and TRBJ2-6; tentative D call: TRBD1 (6 bases). Germline assignment: CDR1 SGHDT and CDR2 YYEEEE. The CDR3 consists of 19 residues. V was clipped by 0 bases and J by 0 bases, with 16 bases between them. The CDR3 sequence: CASSLDRAIPISGANVLTF. The CDR3 DNA follows: TGTGCCAGCAGCTTGGACAGGGCCATCCCCATCTCTGGGGCCAACGTCCTGACTTTC.

V is TRBV28 and J is TRBJ2-7; no firm D call. Germline CDR1 is MDHEN and CDR2 is SYDVKM. Trimming removed 1 base at V and 1 base at J, with 8 bases between. This CDR3 region has 14 residues. CDR3 DNA: TGTGCCAGCAGTTTATTAACGCTATCCTACGAGCAGTACTTC. It codes for CASSLLTLSYEQYF.

The rearrangement uses TRBV2 and TRBJ2-2, with TRBD1 identical over 10 bases. Germline V gives CDR1 SNHLY, CDR2 FYNNEI. V was pared by 6 bases and J by 4 bases, with 5 bases of the junction left unmatched. CDR3 length: 15 residues. The CDR3 DNA is TGTGCCAGCAGACCGGGACAGGGGTTCACCGGGGAGCTGTTTTTT. Translation: CASRPGQGFTGELFF.

The chain couples TRBV10-3 to TRBJ2-7; 11 bases align to TRBD2. V lost 7 bases and J lost 7; bases outside the gene matches: 12. CDR1 is ENHRY, CDR2 SYGVKD, per germline. This CDR3 is built from 15 residues. CDR3 protein: CAINSLAGVTWEQYF. The CDR3 DNA follows: TGTGCCATCAACTCACTAGCGGGAGTGACTTGGGAGCAGTACTTC.

This chain connects TRBV10-3 to TRBJ2-5, with 7 bases matching TRBD1. The V segment lost 6 bases and the J segment 1 base; nucleotides outside the gene matches: 2. From germline, CDR1 is ENHRY and CDR2 SYGVKD. The CDR3 consists of 13 residues. The CDR3 sequence is CAIRGTAQETQYF. CDR3 nucleotide sequence: TGTGCCATCAGAGGGACAGCCCAAGAGACCCAGTACTTC.

This chain links TRBV15 with TRBJ2-3, with a possible D match to TRBD2 (5 bases). Trimming took off 4 bases at V and 5 bases at J, with 7 bases between the two ends. CDR3 length: 12 residues. Germline lookup yields CDR1 LNHNV and CDR2 YYDKDF (reference sequence). CDR3 residues: CATSIGGDTQYF. The CDR3 DNA sequence: TGTGCCACCAGCATTGGAGGAGATACGCAGTATTTT.